This T cell receptor (beta chain) was profiled in a study of Graves' ophthalmopathy and Graves' hyperthyroidism. Germline CDR1 SNHLY, CDR2 FYNNEI. The CDR3 spans 11 residues. The V end lost 5 bases, the J end lost 11 bases, and 7 bases lay between the germline ends. No ophthalmopathy within 18 months of follow-up signified stable hyperthyroidism. None of the included patients had other autoimmune diseases, uncontrolled infections, pregnancy or lactation, as these led to exclusion. CDR3 regions of TCR beta were amplified from RNA transcripts. An opening RT-PCR round employed HTBI primers and preceded a second-round multiplex PCR. In TCRdb, the multiplex PCR reads were re-called with MiXCR into one record per CDR3 protein. There are hundreds of thousands of distinct CDR3 sequences in the sample; 20% to 25% occur only once, and around 3.2% lies in the top ten. In its sample, this clonotype was seen many times. The target antigen is unknown.

Whole-study results and caveats: Ophthalmopathy was separated from stable hyperthyroidism by a 13-signature model with 87.88% sensitivity and 81.08% specificity.

V is TRBV2 and J is TRBJ1-6; D call uncertain. This clonotype originated in a woman under 30 with stable Graves' hyperthyroidism. Sequenced material: peripheral blood. CDR3: CASSSLPPLHF. The CDR3 coding sequence is TGTGCCAGCAGTTCTCTTCCACCCCTCCACTTT.